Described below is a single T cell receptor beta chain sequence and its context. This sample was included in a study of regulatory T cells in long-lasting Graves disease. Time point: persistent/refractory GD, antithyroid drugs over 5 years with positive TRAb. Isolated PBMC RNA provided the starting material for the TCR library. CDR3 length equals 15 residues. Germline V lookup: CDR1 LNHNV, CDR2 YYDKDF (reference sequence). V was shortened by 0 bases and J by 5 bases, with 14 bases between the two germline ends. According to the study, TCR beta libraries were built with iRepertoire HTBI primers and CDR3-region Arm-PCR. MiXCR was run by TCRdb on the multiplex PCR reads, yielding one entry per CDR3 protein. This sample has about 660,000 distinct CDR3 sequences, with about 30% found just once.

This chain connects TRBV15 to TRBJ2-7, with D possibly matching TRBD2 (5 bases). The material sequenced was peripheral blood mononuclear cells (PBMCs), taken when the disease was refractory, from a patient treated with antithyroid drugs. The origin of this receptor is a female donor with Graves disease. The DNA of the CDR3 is TGTGCCACCAGCAGAGATGGTGAGGACTTGGACGAGCAGTACTTC. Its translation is CATSRDGEDLDEQYF.